This TCR beta chain comes out of a study of blood T cell repertoires in COVID-19. CDR1 LGHNA and CDR2 YNFKEQ come from the germline V gene. V was clipped by 1 base and J by 4 bases; unmatched bases: 7. The CDR3 covers 16 residues. The table came from immunoSEQ multiplex PCR; TCRdb's copy has only in-frame clones and leaves some out. The table has 55,000 to 75,000 clones, about 70% seen once. The chain couples TRBV4-2 to TRBJ2-1, with 7 bases matching TRBD2. The source is a man aged 55 to 70 with acute or convalescent COVID-19. The specimen sequenced was peripheral blood. The CDR3 DNA reads TGTGCCAGCAGCCAAGGGGGCCAGCGGGAATACAATGAGCAGTTCTTC. Its protein is CASSQGGQREYNEQFF.